What follows is one TCR beta chain and its context. V was cut by 5 bases and J by 2 bases, with 19 bases left in between. The CDR3 is made up of 17 amino acids. Germline lookup yields CDR1 SGHAT and CDR2 FQDESV (reference sequence). The data were taken from a study of blood T cells in healthy people across ages. With a J-beta primer mix and a sample-barcoded 5' primer, a second PCR ran about 6 to 11 cycles. TCRdb used MiXCR to reprocess the 5' RACE reads, holding one entry per CDR3 protein. The sample carries roughly 2 million distinct CDR3 sequences, about 49% recorded once. The source material was blood. This receptor was obtained from a woman between 40 and 55 years old in good health. This chain joins TRBV11-1 and TRBJ2-1, with a weak D call TRBD2 (6 bases). CDR3 protein: CASSTIPGDRAYNEQFF. The CDR3 DNA reads as TGTGCCAGCAGCACCATTCCGGGAGACAGAGCCTACAATGAGCAGTTCTTC.